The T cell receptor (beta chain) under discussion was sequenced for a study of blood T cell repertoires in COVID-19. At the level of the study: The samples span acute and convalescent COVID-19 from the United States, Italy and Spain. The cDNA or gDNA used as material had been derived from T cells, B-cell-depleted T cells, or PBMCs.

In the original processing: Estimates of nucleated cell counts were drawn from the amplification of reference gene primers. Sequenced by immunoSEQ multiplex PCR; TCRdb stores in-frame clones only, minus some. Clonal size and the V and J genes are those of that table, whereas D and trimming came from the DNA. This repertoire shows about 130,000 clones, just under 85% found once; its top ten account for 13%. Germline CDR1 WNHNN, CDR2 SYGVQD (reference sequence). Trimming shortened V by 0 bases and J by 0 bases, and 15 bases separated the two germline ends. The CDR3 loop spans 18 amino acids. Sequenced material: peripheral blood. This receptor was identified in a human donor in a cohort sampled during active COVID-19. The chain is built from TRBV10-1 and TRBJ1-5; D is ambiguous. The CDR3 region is CASSESGRLGYSNQPQHF. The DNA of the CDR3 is TGCGCCAGCAGTGAGTCGGGGAGACTTGGATATAGCAATCAGCCCCAGCATTTT.